Listed here is a single TCR beta chain. Other DNA sequences in this sample translate to the same CDR3. This record comes from a study of blood T cell repertoires in COVID-19. As processed by the authors: Estimation of nucleated cell counts was performed using reference gene primer amplification. Data came from immunoSEQ multiplex PCR; TCRdb stores just in-frame clones and leaves some out. The V and J calls and clone size were taken over from that table, and D and trimming were inferred from the DNA. This sample has some 250,000 clones, with 65% to 85% found just once. Germline-derived CDR1 and CDR2 are MNHNY and SVGAGI (reference sequence). Trimming left V 0 bases short and J 6 bases short, with 4 bases between. This CDR3 has 12 amino acids.

The source material was peripheral blood. This chain uses TRBV6-6 with TRBJ2-3, with no clear D. This receptor was identified in a man in his forties or fifties with acute or convalescent COVID-19. CDR3 loop: CASSYSRDTQYF. The CDR3 nucleotides are TGTGCCAGCAGTTACTCGAGGGATACGCAGTATTTT.